These 25 T cell receptor beta chains were all obtained from the same sample, sequenced in a study of blood T cells in healthy people across ages. A second roughly 7 to 12 cycle PCR used barcoded and J-beta primers. TCRdb independently ran MiXCR on the 5' RACE reads; one entry per CDR3 protein. The data hold 920,000 or so distinct CDR3 sequences, with 35% to 50% observed a single time. The material sequenced was blood. These receptors all stem from a woman in her fifties or sixties in good health.

This clonotype was detected ten times or more. This chain connects TRBV7-9 to TRBJ2-3; the D gene is possibly TRBD2 (5 bases). CDR1 is SEHNR, CDR2 FQNEAQ, per germline (reference sequence). This CDR3 comprises 16 residues. The ends were cut back, 2 bases at V and 2 bases at J, with 14 bases in the middle. CDR3 nucleotide sequence: TGTGCCAGCAGCTTACCCGGGGTGGAGTTCACAGATACGCAGTATTTT. Translation: CASSLPGVEFTDTQYF.

The chain links TRBV9 to TRBJ2-5; tentatively, D is TRBD1 (6 bases). The J call could be wrong; TRBJ2-7 is a better fit for the DNA end. Germline lookup yields CDR1 SGDLS and CDR2 YYNGEE. CDR3 length equals 16 residues. CDR3 bases: TGTGCCAGCAGCGTAGGTGCCAGGGGCCATTTCTACGAGCAGTACTTC. Translated, it gives CASSVGARGHFYEQYF.

The table lists this clonotype with a few counts. This chain uses TRBV3-1 with TRBJ2-4; 7 bases fit TRBD1. Trimming at V came to 3 bases and at J to 0 bases, leaving 5 bases not matched to a gene. Germline CDR1 and CDR2: LGHDT and YNNKEL (reference sequence). The CDR3 has 16 residues. The CDR3 region has the DNA TGTGCCAGCAGCCAGTGGACAGGACTAGCCAAAAACATTCAGTACTTC. Its translation: CASSQWTGLAKNIQYF.

The chain joins TRBV5-6 to TRBJ2-3, with 8 bases aligning to TRBD1. V was pared by 3 bases and J by 5 bases, with 5 bases of the junction left unmatched. In germline, CDR1 is SGHDT, CDR2 YYEEEE. The CDR3 spans 14 residues. CDR3 sequence reads: CASSWGTGQDTQYF. As DNA, the CDR3 is TGTGCCAGCAGCTGGGGGACAGGACAAGATACGCAGTATTTT.

The chain uses TRBV10-2 and TRBJ2-5; 7 bases align to TRBD2. V trimming: 7 bases; J trimming: 1 base; junction bases outside the gene matches: 6. Germline values: CDR1 WSHSY, CDR2 SAAADI. The CDR3 sequence is 14 residues long. The CDR3 DNA sequence: TGCGCCAGCAACTCGGGAGGTGGCCAAGAGACCCAGTACTTC. Translating gives CASNSGGGQETQYF.

The V gene is TRBV11-2, the J gene TRBJ2-1, with D maybe TRBD1 (6 bases). Germline assignment: CDR1 SGHAT and CDR2 FQNNGV. Trimming left V 1 base short and J 3 bases short, with 10 bases between. The CDR3 has 15 residues. The CDR3: CASSLADRFYNEQFF. Here the CDR3 DNA reads TGTGCCAGCAGCTTAGCAGACAGGTTCTACAATGAGCAGTTCTTC.

The rearrangement links TRBV5-4 to TRBJ2-3, with TRBD2 matching 10 bases. Germline CDR1 is SGHNT and CDR2 is YYREEE (reference sequence). The CDR3 is 16 residues long. Trimming took 1 base from V and 4 from J; bases not matched to a gene: 6. The CDR3 region has the DNA TGTGCCAGCAGCTTGCGGGCTAGCGGGAGATCAGATACGCAGTATTTT. As protein: CASSLRASGRSDTQYF.

Remarks on this clonotype: Since no conserved phenylalanine or tryptophan closes the CDR3, a read error is the likely cause. The chain combines TRBV7-2 with TRBJ2-1; D tentatively fits TRBD1 or TRBD2 (6 bases each). Trimming cost V 8 bases and J 3 bases, with 14 bases left between them. The CDR3 is 14 amino acids. CDR1 SGHTA and CDR2 FQGNSA come from the germline V gene. The CDR3: CASPRGPSYNEQFS. The CDR3 DNA follows: TGTGCCAGCCCTCGGGGGCCGAGCTACAATGAGCAGTTCTCC.

With regard to this clonotype: The junction departs from germline at one end; a sequencing error may be responsible. The chain couples TRBV25-1 to TRBJ1-6; D is perhaps TRBD1 (6 bases). This CDR3 spans 15 amino acids. Germline loops: CDR1 MGHDK, CDR2 SYGVNS. CDR3 region: CASEPSTGWNSPPHF. CDR3 in DNA: TGTGCCAGCGAACCTTCGACAGGATGGAATTCACCCCCCCACTTT.

This clonotype was seen a handful of times. The J gene is TRBJ2-3, the V gene TRBV2; D ambiguous. CDR3 size: 15 residues. The V gene's germline CDR1 is SNHLY and CDR2 FYNNEI. V was trimmed by 2 bases and J by 2 bases, leaving 11 bases between them. CDR3 protein: CASSEQEKLTDTQYF. The CDR3 DNA is TGTGCCAGCAGTGAACAGGAAAAACTCACAGATACGCAGTATTTT.

The chain is built from TRBV7-9 and TRBJ2-5, with D maybe TRBD1 (6 bases). This CDR3 is built from 14 residues. Germline lookup yields CDR1 SEHNR and CDR2 FQNEAQ (reference sequence). Trimming left V 5 bases short and J 4 bases short, with 14 bases between. The CDR3 DNA reads TGTGCCAGCAGCCCAACCGTAGGGGGAGAGACCCAGTACTTC. Protein product: CASSPTVGGETQYF.

This clonotype was counted between two and nine times. V usage is TRBV29-1 and J usage is TRBJ2-1, with 8 bases identical to TRBD2. The germline CDR1 and CDR2 sequences are SQVTM and ANQGSEA. The CDR3 spans 16 residues. J was trimmed by 5 bases and V by 0 bases; bases with no gene match: 9. CDR3 nucleotides: TGCAGCGTTGAAGATCTTCTGGCGGGAGGAGACAATGAGCAGTTCTTC. This codes for CSVEDLLAGGDNEQFF.

The chain is built from TRBV7-9 and TRBJ2-3; a possible D gene is TRBD1 (6 bases). Trimming removed 7 bases from V and 2 bases from J, with 13 bases in between. This CDR3 is built from 14 residues. Germline V gene lookup returns CDR1 SEHNR and CDR2 FQNEAQ (reference sequence). CDR3 sequence (DNA): TGTGCCAGCAACCTACGGACAGCCACAGATACGCAGTATTTT. Translation gives CASNLRTATDTQYF.

The genes are TRBV28 and TRBJ2-3; 15 bases fit TRBD2. J lost 0 bases, V lost 5 bases, and 15 bases had no gene match. The CDR3 is 21 amino acids. Germline lookup yields CDR1 MDHEN and CDR2 SYDVKM. The CDR3, as DNA: TGTGCCAGCAGTATTCCACCGTACGGGACTAGCGGGAGGCCTAGCACAGATACGCAGTATTTT. This gives the protein CASSIPPYGTSGRPSTDTQYF.

The rearrangement links TRBV4-2 to TRBJ2-3; D is uncertain. V gave up 7 bases and J gave up 3 bases, with 17 bases separating them. Germline V lookup: CDR1 LGHNA, CDR2 YNFKEQ. The length of the CDR3 is 15 residues. The CDR3 reads CASTSRVVSTDTQYF. The CDR3 DNA reads as TGTGCCAGCACCAGCCGGGTAGTGAGTACAGATACGCAGTATTTT.

V gene TRBV6-5 combines with J gene TRBJ2-1; TRBD2 matches at 11 bases. V dropped 4 bases and J dropped 8; count of bases not matched to a gene: 10. The CDR3 spans 16 residues. Germline CDR1 reads MNHEY; CDR2 reads SVGAGI. This CDR3 is CASSSYLAGGPHEQFF. The CDR3 nucleotides read TGTGCCAGCAGTTCCTACTTAGCGGGAGGGCCGCATGAGCAGTTCTTC.

This clonotype was counted once. V and J are TRBV5-1 and TRBJ2-7; 8 bases align to TRBD2. Trimming cost V 0 bases and J 7 bases; bases outside gene matches: 21. Germline CDR1 is SGHRS and CDR2 is YFSETQ. The CDR3 is 19 residues long. The CDR3 nucleotides read TGCGCCAGCAGCTTGGGGGCCGGGGCCCCTACTAGCGGCTACAATGAGCAGTACTTC. This translates into CASSLGAGAPTSGYNEQYF.

The chain combines TRBV27 with TRBJ2-6, with D possibly matching TRBD2 (5 bases). This CDR3 has 17 residues. Germline V lookup: CDR1 MNHEY, CDR2 SMNVEV (reference sequence). V lost 0 bases, J lost 6 bases, and 15 bases lay in between. The CDR3 spells CASSLSRAGQAANVLTF. The CDR3 coding sequence is TGTGCCAGCAGTTTATCGAGGGCAGGCCAAGCGGCCAACGTCCTGACTTTC.

This sequence joins TRBV25-1 and TRBJ2-1; 10 bases are a match to TRBD2. Germline CDR1 MGHDK, CDR2 SYGVNS. V was pared by 8 bases and J by 4 bases, with 8 bases of the junction left unmatched. CDR3 length equals 15 residues. The CDR3 coding sequence is TGTGCCAGCCAACCGACTAGCGGGCGTTACAATGAGCAGTTCTTC. Protein sequence: CASQPTSGRYNEQFF.

This clonotype was detected a few times. This rearrangement joins TRBV20-1 to TRBJ1-5, with 8 bases matching TRBD1. The CDR3 extends over 14 amino acids. Looked up from germline, CDR1 is DFQATT and CDR2 is SNEGSKA (reference sequence). V was clipped by 1 base and J by 6 bases; unmatched bases: 5. CDR3 in amino acids: CSARAPTGVQPQHF. Written as DNA, the CDR3 is TGCAGTGCTAGAGCCCCGACAGGGGTTCAGCCCCAGCATTTT.

At least ten counts were recorded for this clonotype. The chain joins TRBV6-2 or TRBV6-3 to TRBJ2-5, with 8 nucleotides matching TRBD2. The CDR3 sequence is 16 residues long. With 2 bases clipped from V and 1 base from J, the junction kept 6 bases outside the gene matches. Germline CDR1 MNHEY, CDR2 SVGEGT. This chain's CDR3 is CASSYEASGFQETQYF. The CDR3, as DNA: TGTGCCAGCAGTTACGAGGCTAGCGGGTTCCAAGAGACCCAGTACTTC.

This clonotype came up many times. The chain couples TRBV27 to TRBJ2-7, with TRBD2 identical over 13 bases. V was clipped by 4 bases and J by 3 bases; unmatched bases: 6. Germline V gives CDR1 MNHEY, CDR2 SMNVEV (reference sequence). The CDR3 consists of 16 residues. Here the CDR3 reads CASSSRRTSGSYEQYF. In nucleotides, the CDR3 is TGTGCCAGCAGTTCCCGGAGGACTAGCGGGAGCTACGAGCAGTACTTC.

The rearrangement uses TRBV6-5 and TRBJ1-1, with 7 nucleotides matching TRBD1. Per germline, CDR1 MNHEY and CDR2 SVGAGI. This CDR3 is 15 amino acids long. V gave up 0 bases and J gave up 9 bases; unmatched junction bases: 10. The CDR3 here is CASSYSGRQGAKAFF. CDR3 DNA sequence: TGTGCCAGCAGTTACTCAGGGCGACAGGGCGCCAAAGCTTTCTTT.

The CDR3 spells CASSRGDRGQDGYTF. CDR3 in DNA: TGTGCCAGCAGCAGAGGGGACAGGGGGCAGGATGGCTACACCTTC. This chain uses TRBV21-1 with TRBJ1-2; the table gives TRBD1 as D, unverified against the DNA. TRBV21-1 is described as a pseudogene. CDR3 length equals 15 residues.

The chain combines TRBV28 with TRBJ2-3, with TRBD1 matching 8 bases. The germline gives CDR1 MDHEN, CDR2 SYDVKM. The CDR3 has 15 residues. The junction had 6 bases not matched to a gene; V was cut back by 5 bases and J by 2 bases. DNA for the CDR3: TGTGCCAGCAGTCGACAGGGGCCTTCCACAGATACGCAGTATTTT. This codes for CASSRQGPSTDTQYF.